This T cell receptor (beta chain) is from a study of blood T cell repertoires in COVID-19. The trim removed 3 bases at V and 0 bases at J, leaving 6 bases unmatched. The germline gives CDR1 SGHNT, CDR2 YYREEE (reference sequence). There are 15 residues in the CDR3. Clones were read by immunoSEQ multiplex PCR, and TCRdb kept only the in-frame ones, dropping some. The sample has 90,000 to 130,000 clones, about two thirds seen once; the top ten hold around 1.9%. This sequence joins TRBV5-4 and TRBJ2-7; 7 bases match TRBD1. The sequenced sample was peripheral blood. The clonotype originates from a woman aged 40 to 49 with acute or convalescent COVID-19. CDR3 sequence reads: CASSSGTVISYEQYF. The CDR3 DNA follows: TGTGCCAGCAGCTCCGGGACAGTAATCTCCTACGAGCAGTACTTC.